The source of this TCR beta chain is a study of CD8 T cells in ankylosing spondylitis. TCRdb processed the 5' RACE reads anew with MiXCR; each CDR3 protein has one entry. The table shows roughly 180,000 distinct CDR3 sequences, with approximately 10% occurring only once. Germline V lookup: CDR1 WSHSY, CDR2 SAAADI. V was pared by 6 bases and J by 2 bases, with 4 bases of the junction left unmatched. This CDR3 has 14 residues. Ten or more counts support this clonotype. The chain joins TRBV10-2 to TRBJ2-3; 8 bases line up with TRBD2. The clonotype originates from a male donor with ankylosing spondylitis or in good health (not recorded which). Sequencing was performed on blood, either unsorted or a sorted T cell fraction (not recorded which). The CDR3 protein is CASRLAGNTDTQYF. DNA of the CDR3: TGCGCCAGCAGGTTAGCGGGGAACACAGATACGCAGTATTTT.